The clone carrying this T cell receptor beta chain has just a few counts. Per the original methods: Nucleated cell number was recorded as an estimate derived from reference gene primer amplification. Sequencing was performed with immunoSEQ multiplex PCR; in TCRdb, only in-frame clones are kept and a portion is missing. D and trimming were read from the DNA, whereas the V and J calls and clone size are those reported in that table. The sample has some 200,000 clones; roughly 84% are singletons. This entry belongs to a study of blood T cell repertoires in COVID-19. Whole-study context: COVID-19 samples from acute and convalescent phases originated in the United States, Italy and Spain. PBMCs, B-cell-depleted T cells, or T cells provided the cDNA or gDNA that made up the material.

The sample consisted of peripheral blood. The TCR was taken from a woman between 55 and 75 years old who had recovered from COVID-19.

The CDR3 sequence is CASSQDSYYEQYF. DNA for the CDR3: TGTGCCAGCAGCCAGGACAGCTATTACGAGCAGTACTTC. The V and J genes are TRBV7-9 and TRBJ2-7; TRBD1 might be the D (6 bases). The CDR3 sequence is 13 residues long. Germline lookup yields CDR1 SEHNR and CDR2 FQNEAQ (reference sequence). Deletions cut 5 bases from V and 4 bases from J, with 12 bases between.